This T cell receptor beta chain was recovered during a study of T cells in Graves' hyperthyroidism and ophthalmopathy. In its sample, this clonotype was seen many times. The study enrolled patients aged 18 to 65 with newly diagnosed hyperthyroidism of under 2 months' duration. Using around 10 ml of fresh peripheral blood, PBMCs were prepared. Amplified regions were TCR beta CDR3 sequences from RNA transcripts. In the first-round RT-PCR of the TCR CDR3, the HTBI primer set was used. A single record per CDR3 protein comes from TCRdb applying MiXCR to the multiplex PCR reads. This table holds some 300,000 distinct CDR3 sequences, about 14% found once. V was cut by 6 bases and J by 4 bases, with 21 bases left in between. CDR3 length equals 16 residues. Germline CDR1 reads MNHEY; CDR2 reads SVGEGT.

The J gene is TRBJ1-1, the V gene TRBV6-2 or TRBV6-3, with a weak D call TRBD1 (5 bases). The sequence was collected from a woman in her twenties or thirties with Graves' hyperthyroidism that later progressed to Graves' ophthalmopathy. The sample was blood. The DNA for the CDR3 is TGTGCCAGCAGGCACTCGTGGGGGGTATCGGGCACTGAAGCTTTCTTT. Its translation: CASRHSWGVSGTEAFF.